Listed below are T cell receptor beta chains from one sample, sequenced in a study of cytomegalovirus exposure and HLA in healthy donors. Method: immunoSEQ multiplex PCR; TCRdb's copy keeps in-frame clones and lacks some. The data show fewer than 250,000 clones, 79% seen once. The sequencing sample was made of PBMCs. Source of these receptors: a woman aged 18-30 years in good health and CMV-seronegative. Both conserved end residues are part of each CDR3.

J gene | V gene | CDR3 length | CDR3 protein
TRBJ2-7 | TRBV6-1 | 14 | CASRDRVGNYEQYF
TRBJ2-1 | TRBV28 | 14 | CASSVSGSNDEQFF
TRBJ2-3 | TRBV6-1 | 15 | CASSELAGSTDTQYF
TRBJ2-7 | TRBV12-2 | 16 | CASRRLSGDGSYEQYF
TRBJ2-5 | TRBV20-1 | 11 | CSGAYQETQYF
TRBJ2-7 | TRBV16 | 14 | CASRRDRATYEQYF
TRBJ2-2 | TRBV4-1 | 21 | CASSQELERGASGKSTGELFF
TRBJ1-5 | TRBV15 | 15 | CATSLPGKGQQPQHF
TRBJ2-1 | TRBV6-5 | 11 | CASARGNEQFF
TRBJ2-5 | TRBV6-5 | 12 | CASTTGDETQYF
TRBJ1-2 | TRBV6-5 | 14 | CASSPAGGNYGYTF
TRBJ1-5 | TRBV9 | 16 | CASSVGWGGSNQPQHF
TRBJ1-4 | TRBV9 | 16 | CASSARTDPTNEKLFF
TRBJ2-7 | TRBV6-1 | 10 | CANGLNEQYF
TRBJ1-4 | TRBV19 | 15 | CASRPRQGHGEKLFF
TRBJ1-5 | TRBV28 | 14 | CASMIGSSNQPQHF
TRBJ1-1 | TRBV5-1 | 12 | CASKLVNTEAFF
TRBJ2-5 | TRBV9 | 15 | CASSVGLAEQETQYF
TRBJ1-4 | TRBV30 | 13 | CAWNAGLNEKLFF
. | TRBV2 | 15 | CASSGTSGGRYEQYF
TRBJ2-2 | TRBV7-9 | 16 | CASRLGLAGVTGELFF
TRBJ2-6 | TRBV9 | 16 | CASSGKQGPGANVLTF
TRBJ2-5 | TRBV6-1 | 14 | CASKLGGLEETQYF
TRBJ2-3 | TRBV9 | 14 | CASSPGQGLDTQYF
TRBJ1-6 | TRBV27 | 15 | CASSFSAGSWSPLHF
TRBJ2-3 | TRBV7-6 | 16 | CASSLIRNGRSDTQYF
TRBJ2-1 | TRBV9 | 14 | CASSPVRGRNEQFF
TRBJ2-1 | TRBV27 | 15 | CASRGDRALYNEQFF
TRBJ1-4 | TRBV7-9 | 15 | CASSFSQGMDEKLFF
TRBJ1-4 | TRBV27 | 14 | CASSADRQGGGLFF
TRBJ2-5 | TRBV29-1 | 15 | CSVVQQGALQETQYF
TRBJ2-2 | TRBV7-9 | 16 | CASSSVTGLGTGELFF
TRBJ2-5 | TRBV15 | 15 | CATSRELGDRETQYF
TRBJ2-7 | TRBV28 | 17 | CASKVEASGRETYEQYF
TRBJ2-1 | TRBV11-1 | 11 | CASSLYGEQFF
TRBJ1-1 | TRBV6-5 | 13 | CASSRGGNTEAFF
TRBJ2-7 | TRBV6-1 | 13 | CASSGAGVHEQYF
TRBJ2-7 | TRBV27 | 16 | CASSFRPGTGDSEQYF
TRBJ2-7 | TRBV5-6 | 15 | CASSSRQGYNHEQYF
TRBJ1-5 | TRBV2 | 13 | CASSDRGNQPQHF
TRBJ1-5 | TRBV7-2 | 14 | CASSSTGGGQPQHF
TRBJ2-5 | TRBV7-3 | 17 | CASSLNLAGGVQETQYF